This section outlines one T cell receptor beta chain sequence together with its context. There are 14 residues in the CDR3. V was shortened by 6 bases and J by 1 base, with 11 bases between the two germline ends. Germline loops: CDR1 LNHDA, CDR2 SQIVND (reference sequence). These data originate in a study of T cells after somatic rescue of genetic block. Sequenced by immunoSEQ multiplex PCR; TCRdb stores in-frame clones only, minus some. This table has 65,000 to 70,000 clones, 85% to 95% appearing once. The material sequenced was peripheral blood mononuclear cells (PBMCs). This TCR derives from a man aged 35-49 years. The chain is built from TRBV19 and TRBJ2-3; D is possibly TRBD1 or TRBD2 (5 bases each). For the CDR3, the DNA is TGTGCCAGTAGGGATTTGGGGGGCACAGATACGCAGTATTTT. It yields the protein CASRDLGGTDTQYF.